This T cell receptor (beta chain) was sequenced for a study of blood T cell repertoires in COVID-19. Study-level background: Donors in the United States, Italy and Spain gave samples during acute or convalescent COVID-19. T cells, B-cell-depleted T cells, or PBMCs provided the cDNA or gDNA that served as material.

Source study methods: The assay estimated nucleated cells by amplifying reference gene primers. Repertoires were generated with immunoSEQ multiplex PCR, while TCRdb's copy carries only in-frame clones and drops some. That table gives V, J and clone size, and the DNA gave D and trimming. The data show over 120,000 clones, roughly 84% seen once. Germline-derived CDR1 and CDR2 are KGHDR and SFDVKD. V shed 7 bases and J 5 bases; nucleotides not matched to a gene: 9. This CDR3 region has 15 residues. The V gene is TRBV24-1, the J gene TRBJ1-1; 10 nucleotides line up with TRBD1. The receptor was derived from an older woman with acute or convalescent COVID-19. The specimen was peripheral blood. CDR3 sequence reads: CATSRTGGRGTEAFF. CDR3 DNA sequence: TGTGCCACCAGCCGGACAGGGGGAAGAGGGACTGAAGCTTTCTTT.